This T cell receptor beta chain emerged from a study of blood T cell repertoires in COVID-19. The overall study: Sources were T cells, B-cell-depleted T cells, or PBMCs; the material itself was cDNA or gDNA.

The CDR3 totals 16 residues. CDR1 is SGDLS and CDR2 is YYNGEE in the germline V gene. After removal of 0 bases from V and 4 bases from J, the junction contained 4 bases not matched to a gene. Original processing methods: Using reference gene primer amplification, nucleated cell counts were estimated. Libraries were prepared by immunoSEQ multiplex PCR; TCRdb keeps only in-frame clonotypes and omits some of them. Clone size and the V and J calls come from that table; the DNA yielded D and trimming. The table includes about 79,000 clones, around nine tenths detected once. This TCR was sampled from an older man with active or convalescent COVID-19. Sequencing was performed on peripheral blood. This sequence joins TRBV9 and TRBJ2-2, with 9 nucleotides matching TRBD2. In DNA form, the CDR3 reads TGTGCCAGCAGCGTAGGGGGACTAGCTTCCACCGGGGAGCTGTTTTTT. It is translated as CASSVGGLASTGELFF.